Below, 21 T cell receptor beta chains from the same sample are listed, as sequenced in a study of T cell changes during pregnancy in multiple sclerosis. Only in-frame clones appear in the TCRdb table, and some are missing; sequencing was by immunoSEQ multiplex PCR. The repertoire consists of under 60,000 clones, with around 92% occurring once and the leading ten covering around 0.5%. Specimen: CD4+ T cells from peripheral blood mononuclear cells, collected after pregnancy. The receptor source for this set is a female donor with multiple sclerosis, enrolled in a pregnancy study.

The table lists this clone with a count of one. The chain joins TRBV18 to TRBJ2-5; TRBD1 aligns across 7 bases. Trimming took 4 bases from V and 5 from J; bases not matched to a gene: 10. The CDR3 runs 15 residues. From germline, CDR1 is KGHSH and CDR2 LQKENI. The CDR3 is CASSLPTGSEETQYF. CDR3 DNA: TGTGCCAGCTCACTACCGACAGGGTCGGAGGAGACCCAGTACTTC.

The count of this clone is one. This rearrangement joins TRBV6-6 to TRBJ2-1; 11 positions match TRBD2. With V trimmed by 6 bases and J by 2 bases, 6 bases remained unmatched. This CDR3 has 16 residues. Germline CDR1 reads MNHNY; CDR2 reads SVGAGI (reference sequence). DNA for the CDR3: TGTGCCAGCAGCCCCGGTAGCGGGAGGGCCTACAATGAGCAGTTCTTC. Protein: CASSPGSGRAYNEQFF.

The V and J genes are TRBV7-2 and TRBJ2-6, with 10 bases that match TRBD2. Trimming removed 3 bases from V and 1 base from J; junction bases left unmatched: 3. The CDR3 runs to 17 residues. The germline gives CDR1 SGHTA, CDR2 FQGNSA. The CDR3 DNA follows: TGTGCCAGCAGCTTTCTAGCGGGAGTGTCTGGGGCCAACGTCCTGACTTTC. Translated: CASSFLAGVSGANVLTF.

For the CDR3, the DNA is TGCAGCGTTTTTCGGACTAGCGGGATGGGGTATGAGCAGTTCTTC. Residues: CSVFRTSGMGYEQFF. The rearrangement joins TRBV29-1 to TRBJ2-1; 12 bases align to TRBD2. The V and J ends lost 5 bases and 8 bases, in that order; junction bases with no gene match: 10. In germline, CDR1 is SQVTM, CDR2 ANQGSEA. The CDR3 totals 15 residues.

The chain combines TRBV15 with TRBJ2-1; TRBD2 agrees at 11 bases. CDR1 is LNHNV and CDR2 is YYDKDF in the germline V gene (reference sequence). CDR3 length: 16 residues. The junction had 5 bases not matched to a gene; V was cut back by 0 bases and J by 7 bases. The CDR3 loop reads CATSRDLAGGGNEQFF. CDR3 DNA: TGTGCCACCAGCAGAGATTTAGCGGGAGGGGGGAATGAGCAGTTCTTC.

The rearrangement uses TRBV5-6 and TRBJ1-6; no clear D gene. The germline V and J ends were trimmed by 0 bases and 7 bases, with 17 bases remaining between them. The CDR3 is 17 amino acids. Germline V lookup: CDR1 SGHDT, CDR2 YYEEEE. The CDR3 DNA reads TGTGCCAGCAGCTTGGGGGTGAGCCAACTCGGGAATTCACCCCTCCACTTT. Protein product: CASSLGVSQLGNSPLHF.

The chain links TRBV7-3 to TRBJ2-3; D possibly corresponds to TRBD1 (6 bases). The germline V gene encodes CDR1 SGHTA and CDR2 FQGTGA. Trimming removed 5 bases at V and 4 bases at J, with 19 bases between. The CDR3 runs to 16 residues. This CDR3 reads CASSVGVGKGADTQYF. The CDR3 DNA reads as TGTGCCAGCAGCGTAGGGGTCGGGAAGGGGGCAGATACGCAGTATTTT. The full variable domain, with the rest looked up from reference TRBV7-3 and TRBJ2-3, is GAGVSQTPSNKVTEKGKYVELRCDPISGHTALYWYRQSLGQGPEFLIYFQGTGAADDSGLPNDRFFAVRPEGSVSTLKIQRTERGDSAVYLCASSVGVGKGADTQYFGPGTRLTVL.

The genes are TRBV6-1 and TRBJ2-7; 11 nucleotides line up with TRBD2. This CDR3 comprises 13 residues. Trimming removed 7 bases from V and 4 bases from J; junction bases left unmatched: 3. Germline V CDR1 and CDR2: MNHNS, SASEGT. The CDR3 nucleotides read TGTGCCAGCAAGACTAGCGGGAATTACGAGCAGTACTTC. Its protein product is CASKTSGNYEQYF.

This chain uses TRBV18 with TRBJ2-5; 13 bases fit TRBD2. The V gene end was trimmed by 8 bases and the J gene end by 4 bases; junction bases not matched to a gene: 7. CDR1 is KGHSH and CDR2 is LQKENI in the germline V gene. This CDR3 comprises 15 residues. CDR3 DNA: TGTGCCAGCCGACGGACTAGCGGGAGTGTAGAGACCCAGTACTTC. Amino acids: CASRRTSGSVETQYF. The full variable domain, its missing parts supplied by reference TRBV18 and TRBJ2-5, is NAGVMQNPRHLVRRRGQEARLRCSPMKGHSHVYWYRQLPEEGLKFMVYLQKENIIDESGMPKERFSAEFPKEGPSILRIQQVVRGDSAAYFCASRRTSGSVETQYFGPGTRLLVL.

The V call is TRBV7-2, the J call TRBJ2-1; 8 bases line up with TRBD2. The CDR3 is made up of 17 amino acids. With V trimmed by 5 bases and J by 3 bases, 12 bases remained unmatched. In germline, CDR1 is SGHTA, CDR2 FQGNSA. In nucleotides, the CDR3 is TGTGCCAGCAGCCTCCAGAGCGGGAGATCTTTCTACAATGAGCAGTTCTTC. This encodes CASSLQSGRSFYNEQFF.

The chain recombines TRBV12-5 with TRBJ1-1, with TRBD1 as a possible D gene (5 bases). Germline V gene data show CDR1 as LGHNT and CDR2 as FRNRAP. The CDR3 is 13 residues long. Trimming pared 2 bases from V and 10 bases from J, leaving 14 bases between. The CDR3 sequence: CASGLQGVPGAFF. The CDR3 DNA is TGTGCTAGTGGTTTGCAGGGCGTCCCGGGAGCTTTCTTT.

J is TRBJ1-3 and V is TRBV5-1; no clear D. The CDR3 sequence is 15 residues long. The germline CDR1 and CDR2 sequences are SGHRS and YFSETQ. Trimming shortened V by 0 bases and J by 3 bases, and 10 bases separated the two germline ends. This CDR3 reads CASSLDYGSGNTIYF. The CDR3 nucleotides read TGCGCCAGCAGCTTGGATTACGGTAGTGGAAACACCATATATTTT.

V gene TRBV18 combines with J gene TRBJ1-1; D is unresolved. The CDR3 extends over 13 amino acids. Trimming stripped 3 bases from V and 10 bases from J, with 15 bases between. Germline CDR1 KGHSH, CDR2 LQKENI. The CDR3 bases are TGTGCCAGCTCACCCTCGGAGGCTTATGGAGCTTTCTTT. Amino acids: CASSPSEAYGAFF.

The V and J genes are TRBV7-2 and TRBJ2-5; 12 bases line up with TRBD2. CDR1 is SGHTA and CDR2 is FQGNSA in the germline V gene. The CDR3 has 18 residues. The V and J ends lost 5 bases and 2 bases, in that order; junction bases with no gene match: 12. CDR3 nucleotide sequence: TGTGCCAGCAGCATCTCCAACTTGGGGACTAGCGGGCAAGAGACCCAGTACTTC. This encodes CASSISNLGTSGQETQYF.

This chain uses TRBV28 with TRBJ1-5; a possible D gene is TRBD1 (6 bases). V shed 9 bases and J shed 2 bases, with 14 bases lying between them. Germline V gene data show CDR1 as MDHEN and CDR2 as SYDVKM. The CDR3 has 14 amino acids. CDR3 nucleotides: TGTGCCAGTGCCGGGGGGCTCGGCAATCAGCCCCAGCATTTT. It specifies CASAGGLGNQPQHF.

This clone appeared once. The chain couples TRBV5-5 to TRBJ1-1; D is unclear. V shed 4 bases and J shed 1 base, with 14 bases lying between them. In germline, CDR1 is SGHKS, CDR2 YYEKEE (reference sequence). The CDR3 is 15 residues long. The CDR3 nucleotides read TGTGCCAGCAGCCTGAAGTATTCCGGGAACACTGAAGCTTTCTTT. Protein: CASSLKYSGNTEAFF.

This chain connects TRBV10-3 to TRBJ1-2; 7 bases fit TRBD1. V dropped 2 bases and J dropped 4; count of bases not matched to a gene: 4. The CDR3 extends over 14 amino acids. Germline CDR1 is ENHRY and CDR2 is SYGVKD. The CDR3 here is CAISEEGAGYGYTF. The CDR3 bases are TGTGCCATCAGTGAGGAGGGGGCAGGCTATGGCTACACCTTC.

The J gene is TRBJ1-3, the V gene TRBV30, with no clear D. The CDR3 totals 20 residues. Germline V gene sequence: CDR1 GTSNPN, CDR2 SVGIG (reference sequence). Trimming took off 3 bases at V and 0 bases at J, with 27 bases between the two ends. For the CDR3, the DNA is TGTGCCTGGAGACGTTTCTGGCAGCGGGATAAATTGCTCTCTGGAAACACCATATATTTT. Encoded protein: CAWRRFWQRDKLLSGNTIYF.

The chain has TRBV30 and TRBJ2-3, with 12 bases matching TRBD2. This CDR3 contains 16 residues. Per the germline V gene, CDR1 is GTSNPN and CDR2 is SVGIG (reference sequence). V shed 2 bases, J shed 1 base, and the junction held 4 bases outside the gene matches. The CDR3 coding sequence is TGTGCCTGGAGTCAACTAGCGGGAGGCCGCACAGATACGCAGTATTTT. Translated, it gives CAWSQLAGGRTDTQYF.

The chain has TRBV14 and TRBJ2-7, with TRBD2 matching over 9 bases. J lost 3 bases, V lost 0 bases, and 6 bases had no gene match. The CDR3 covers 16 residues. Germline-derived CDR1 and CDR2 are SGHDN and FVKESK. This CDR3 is CASSQDLAGLHYEQYF. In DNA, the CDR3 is TGTGCCAGCAGCCAAGATCTAGCGGGGTTACACTACGAGCAGTACTTC.

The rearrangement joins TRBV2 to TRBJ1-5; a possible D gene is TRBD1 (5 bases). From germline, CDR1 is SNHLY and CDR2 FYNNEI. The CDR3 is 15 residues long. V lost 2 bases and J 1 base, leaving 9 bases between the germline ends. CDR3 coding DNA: TGTGCCAGCAGTGAACAGGGTATAAGCAATCAGCCCCAGCATTTT. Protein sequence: CASSEQGISNQPQHF. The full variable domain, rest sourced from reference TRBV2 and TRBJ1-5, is EPEVTQTPSHQVTQMGQEVILRCVPISNHLYFYWYRQILGQKVEFLVSFYNNEISEKSEIFDDQFSVERPDGSNFTLKIRSTKLEDSAMYFCASSEQGISNQPQHFGDGTRLSIL.